This entry features one TCR beta chain sequence. CDR3 length: 16 residues. Germline CDR1 SEHNR, CDR2 FQNEAQ (reference sequence). The ends were cut back, 3 bases at V and 0 bases at J, with 12 bases in the middle. As handled by the study authors: It was from reference gene primer amplification that nucleated cell counts were estimated. Sequencing was performed with immunoSEQ multiplex PCR; in TCRdb, only in-frame clones are kept and a portion is missing. Clone size and V and J calls were adopted from that table, with D and trimming inferred from the DNA. Among around 26,000 clones, roughly 85% were seen once, and the ten largest hold 25% to 35%. This sample was included in a study of blood T cell repertoires in COVID-19. Background on the study: PBMCs, B-cell-depleted T cells, or T cells provided the cDNA or gDNA that made up the material.

The sequence derives from a human donor in a cohort sampled during active COVID-19. The chain links TRBV7-9 to TRBJ2-1, with D possibly being TRBD2 (5 bases). Material: peripheral blood. Written as DNA, the CDR3 is TGTGCCAGCAGCTTGGGCGGACTCACCTCCTACAATGAGCAGTTCTTC. This sequence encodes CASSLGGLTSYNEQFF.